These T cell receptor beta chains were read from a single sample in a study of blood T cells in healthy people across ages. A single record per CDR3 protein comes from TCRdb applying MiXCR to the 5' RACE reads. Among 600,000 or so distinct CDR3 sequences, under 55% were seen once, and the ten largest hold 20% to 25%. The material sequenced was blood. The receptors were gathered from an elderly man in good health. Each CDR3 is given with its conserved first and last residue. Each record gives: clone size, J gene, V gene, D gene, CDR3 protein, CDR3 DNA. A D gene is named only where the DNA matches it firmly. Not every row has a clone size; where given, it reads once, few, many or a size class.

.,TRBJ2-3,TRBV6-7,TRBD1,CASSYLKGAADTQYF,TGTGCCAGCAGTTACTTAAAGGGGGCCGCAGATACGCAGTATTTT
.,TRBJ1-5,TRBV7-2,.,CASTLSGLQPQHF,TGTGCCAGCACCCTATCGGGACTTCAGCCCCAGCATTTT
.,TRBJ1-1,TRBV29-1,.,CSVRDTTEAFF,TGCAGCGTCCGGGACACCACTGAAGCTTTCTTT
.,TRBJ2-5,TRBV7-2,.,CASSRATGPQETQYF,TGTGCCAGCAGCCGGGCCACAGGACCCCAAGAGACCCAGTACTTC
.,TRBJ2-3,TRBV7-9,.,CASSLRGRDSDTQYF,TGTGCCAGCAGCTTAAGGGGCAGGGATTCAGATACGCAGTATTTT
.,TRBJ2-3,TRBV5-1,TRBD2,CASSTGLAGGSTDTQYF,TGCGCCAGCAGCACGGGACTAGCGGGGGGTAGCACAGATACGCAGTATTTT
.,TRBJ2-1,TRBV2,TRBD2,CASRLSGSSYNEQFF,TGTGCCAGCAGGCTGAGCGGGAGCTCCTACAATGAGCAGTTCTTC
once,TRBJ2-1,TRBV20-1,.,CSASGSGSEQFF,TGCAGTGCTAGCGGGAGCGGAAGTGAGCAGTTCTTC
few,TRBJ2-3,TRBV5-1,TRBD1,CASSLGQGVDTQYF,TGCGCCAGCAGCTTAGGACAGGGAGTAGATACGCAGTATTTT
.,TRBJ2-1,TRBV7-3,TRBD1,CASSSRDRGTEQFF,TGTGCCAGCAGCTCCCGGGACAGGGGAACTGAGCAGTTCTTC
few,TRBJ1-2,TRBV7-9,.,CASSLDVELYGYTF,TGTGCCAGCAGCTTAGATGTAGAACTCTATGGCTACACCTTC
.,TRBJ2-1,TRBV7-2,TRBD2,CASSRTSQVYNEQFF,TGTGCCAGCAGCCGGACTAGTCAAGTTTACAATGAGCAGTTCTTC
.,TRBJ1-6,TRBV12-3/TRBV12-4,TRBD1,CASSPRQGSRSPLHF,TGTGCCAGCAGTCCCCGACAGGGGAGCCGATCACCCCTCCACTTT
few,TRBJ1-1,TRBV29-1,.,CSVEDRSTEAFF,TGCAGCGTTGAAGATCGAAGCACTGAAGCTTTCTTT
.,TRBJ2-7,TRBV20-1,.,CSVPSGRSSYEQYF,TGCAGCGTCCCCTCGGGGAGGAGCTCCTACGAGCAGTACTTC
many,TRBJ2-7,TRBV29-1,TRBD1,CSAQTGIHEQYF,TGCAGCGCCCAGACAGGGATCCACGAGCAGTACTTC
few,TRBJ2-6,TRBV7-2,.,CASSFSSSGANVLTF,TGTGCCAGCAGCTTTTCATCCTCTGGGGCCAACGTCCTGACTTTC
.,TRBJ2-5,TRBV12-3/TRBV12-4,.,CASSYKNIIGETQYF,TGTGCCAGCAGCTACAAGAACATTATTGGGGAGACCCAGTACTTC
few,TRBJ2-7,TRBV7-9,.,CASSLVIGASYEQYF,TGTGCCAGCAGCTTAGTTATCGGGGCCTCCTACGAGCAGTACTTC
.,TRBJ1-2,TRBV4-1,TRBD1,CASSQDETGLGYTF,TGCGCCAGCAGCCAAGATGAGACAGGGCTTGGCTACACCTTC
.,TRBJ1-2,TRBV10-3,TRBD1,CAIKGDRGGYTF,TGTGCCATCAAAGGGGACAGGGGCGGCTACACCTTC
.,TRBJ2-5,TRBV20-1,.,CSATLTDFEQYF,TGCAGTGCTACCCTGACAGATTTTGAGCAGTACTTC
.,TRBJ2-2,TRBV5-1,.,CASSFPDATGELFF,TGCGCCAGCAGCTTTCCAGATGCCACCGGGGAGCTGTTTTTT
.,TRBJ2-1,TRBV3-1,TRBD2,CASSPSLGAGERNEQFF,TGTGCCAGCAGCCCCTCCCTGGGAGCGGGAGAGAGGAATGAGCAGTTCTTC
many,TRBJ2-7,TRBV3-1,TRBD2,CASSLSGRAVHEQYF,TGTGCCAGCAGCCTTAGCGGGAGGGCCGTCCACGAGCAGTACTTC
.,TRBJ1-2,TRBV7-2,TRBD1,CASSSGQGPYYGYTF,TGTGCCAGCAGCTCCGGACAGGGCCCCTACTATGGCTACACCTTC
many,TRBJ2-1,TRBV15,.,CATSRDMGGLASDEQFF,TGTGCCACCAGCAGAGATATGGGGGGCCTAGCGTCCGATGAGCAGTTCTTC
.,TRBJ2-3,TRBV7-2,TRBD1,CASRPTGVSTDTQYF,TGTGCCAGCAGACCTACAGGGGTTAGCACAGATACGCAGTATTTT
.,TRBJ2-7,TRBV10-3,.,CAISEDSSYEQYF,TGTGCCATCAGTGAAGACAGCTCCTACGAGCAGTACTTC
.,TRBJ2-1,TRBV7-6,TRBD2,CASSLVPAGAGNEQFF,TGTGCCAGCAGCTTAGTCCCAGCGGGAGCTGGTAATGAGCAGTTCTTC
.,TRBJ2-7,TRBV28,TRBD2,CASRPSGAYEQYF,TGTGCCAGCAGGCCAAGCGGGGCTTACGAGCAGTACTTC
few,TRBJ2-6,TRBV7-9,.,CASSLGGVGANVLTF,TGTGCCAGCAGCTTAGGAGGGGTTGGGGCCAACGTCCTGACTTTC
.,TRBJ2-1,TRBV12-3/TRBV12-4,TRBD1,CASSFPGQGYNGQFF,TGTGCCAGCAGTTTTCCGGGACAGGGTTACAATGGGCAGTTCTTC
.,TRBJ2-1,TRBV5-1,TRBD1,CASSYTRDREFF,TGCGCCAGCAGTTATACCCGGGACAGGGAGTTCTTC
few,TRBJ1-5,TRBV20-1,.,CSARQGIGNQPQHF,TGCAGTGCTAGACAGGGGATAGGCAATCAGCCCCAGCATTTT
few,TRBJ1-5,TRBV20-1,.,CSARVINQPQHF,TGCAGTGCCAGGGTGATCAATCAGCCCCAGCATTTT
.,TRBJ2-1,TRBV24-1,.,CATSDRGLTGFGEQFF,TGTGCCACCAGTGACCGTGGACTAACGGGATTCGGTGAGCAGTTCTTC
.,TRBJ2-1,TRBV7-9,.,CASSLTGAHEQFF,TGTGCCAGCAGCTTAACGGGGGCGCATGAGCAGTTCTTC
.,TRBJ2-1,TRBV12-3/TRBV12-4,.,CASSLGVGSYNEQFF,TGTGCCAGCAGTTTGGGGGTTGGCTCCTACAATGAGCAGTTCTTC
few,TRBJ2-2,TRBV15,.,CATSRTGTAKTGELFF,TGTGCCACCAGCAGAACCGGGACTGCCAAAACCGGGGAGCTGTTTTTT
.,TRBJ2-5,TRBV7-2,.,CASSGQTRVRETQYF,TGTGCCAGCAGCGGCCAGACGAGGGTGAGAGAGACCCAGTACTTC
few,TRBJ2-1,TRBV2,TRBD1,CASSGTTGSNNEQFF,TGTGCCAGCAGTGGTACGACAGGGAGTAACAATGAGCAGTTCTTC
many,TRBJ2-5,TRBV29-1,.,CSVAQWVGETQYF,TGCAGCGTTGCCCAGTGGGTAGGGGAGACCCAGTACTTC
.,TRBJ1-4,TRBV7-2,TRBD1,CASSKDRVGEKLFF,TGTGCCAGCAGCAAAGACAGGGTCGGGGAAAAACTGTTTTTT
.,TRBJ2-1,TRBV5-1,.,CASSLVATQFYNEQFF,TGCGCCAGCAGCTTGGTGGCAACCCAGTTTTACAATGAGCAGTTCTTC
few,TRBJ2-7,TRBV20-1,.,CSAYKASFYEQYF,TGCAGTGCCTACAAGGCTAGCTTTTACGAGCAGTACTTC